One and the same sample provided the 10 T cell receptor beta chains below, sequenced in a study of blood T cell repertoires in COVID-19 (dated by TCRdb to the early 2020s). Receptor libraries were prepared by the immunoSEQ multiplex PCR assay. The table comes from immuneACCESS by way of TCRdb, which keeps in-frame sequences with V and J called. Part of the clones is missing from these tables; in studies checked, under half for an unresolved V gene and the rest for unknown reasons. The table for this sample lists under 200,000 clones; just under 85% of them were counted only once. The top ten clones comprise approximately 7.6% of the sample. Sequencing was performed on peripheral blood. Receptors originate from a woman aged 80 or over with COVID-19, enrolled during active disease.

This chain links TRBV15 with TRBJ1-5, with a possible D match to TRBD1 (5 bases). CDR1 is LNHNV and CDR2 is YYDKDF in the germline V gene (reference sequence). This CDR3 region has 15 residues. V shed 5 bases and J shed 7 bases, with 18 bases lying between them. The CDR3 DNA reads TGTGCCACCAGCGAGATGGCGACGGGGGACCAGCCCCAGCATTTT. Residues: CATSEMATGDQPQHF.

This chain uses TRBV12-3 or TRBV12-4 with TRBJ1-1, with D tentatively TRBD1 (5 bases). V was clipped by 3 bases and J by 5 bases, with 10 bases between them. The CDR3 sequence is 13 residues long. The CDR3 DNA is TGTGCCAGCAGTTTCCGCAGGGCGACTGAAGCTTTCTTT. It specifies CASSFRRATEAFF.

The V gene is TRBV28, the J gene TRBJ2-1, with TRBD2 matching over 9 bases. V trimming: 2 bases; J trimming: 7 bases; junction bases outside the gene matches: 6. The germline gives CDR1 MDHEN, CDR2 SYDVKM. This CDR3 comprises 15 residues. This CDR3 reads CASSLGGRALNEQFF. Here the CDR3 DNA reads TGTGCCAGCAGTTTAGGCGGGAGGGCCTTAAATGAGCAGTTCTTC.

The chain employs TRBV3-1 (or the pseudogene TRBV3-2) and TRBJ1-1, with TRBD1 matching over 7 bases. The CDR3 loop spans 15 amino acids. Trimming cost V 3 bases and J 3 bases; bases outside gene matches: 7. Per the germline V gene, CDR1 is LGHDT and CDR2 is YNNKEL (reference sequence). The CDR3 nucleotides read TGTGCCAGCAGCCATGGTCAGGGGGGACACACTGAAGCTTTCTTT. This sequence encodes CASSHGQGGHTEAFF.

The CDR3 sequence is CASSSRSGLLAGNTIYF. In nucleotides, the CDR3 is TGTGCCAGCAGCTCTCGGTCGGGTTTACTTGCCGGGAACACCATATATTTT. This rearrangement joins TRBV13 to TRBJ1-3; no reliable D call. Deletions cut 4 bases from V and 7 bases from J, with 23 bases between. The length of the CDR3 is 17 residues. In germline, CDR1 is PRHDT, CDR2 FYEKMQ (reference sequence).

This clone was recorded once. The genes are TRBV12-1 and TRBJ2-1; TRBD2, as called in the table, went unchecked against the DNA. TRBV12-1 is assigned pseudogene status. This CDR3 contains 15 residues. CDR3 sequence (DNA): TGTGCCAGCAGCTCCACCGGGACTAGCGGGAGGCCGCAGTTCTTC. Amino acids: CASSSTGTSGRPQFF.

The rearrangement joins TRBV4-2 to TRBJ1-6; D perhaps matches TRBD1 (6 bases). The CDR3 contains 16 residues. Trimming left V 3 bases short and J 6 bases short, with 15 bases between. CDR1 and CDR2 (germline): LGHNA, YNFKEQ. Written as DNA, the CDR3 is TGTGCCAGCAGCCAGCTACTAACAGGGTTTAATTCACCCCTCCACTTT. The encoded protein is CASSQLLTGFNSPLHF.

CDR3 residues: CASSLSGTSARSYNEQFF. The CDR3 region has the DNA TGTGCCAGCAGCCTCTCCGGGACTAGCGCGCGCTCCTACAATGAGCAGTTCTTC. The rearrangement links TRBV7-9 to TRBJ2-1; TRBD2 aligns across 10 bases. The CDR3 loop spans 18 amino acids. Germline CDR1 reads SEHNR; CDR2 reads FQNEAQ (reference sequence). The V segment lost 5 bases and the J segment 0 bases; nucleotides outside the gene matches: 10.

The chain couples TRBV15 to TRBJ1-3; possible D gene TRBD1, 5 bases. The CDR3 runs to 15 residues. Trimming left V 0 bases short and J 7 bases short, with 13 bases between. Per germline, CDR1 LNHNV and CDR2 YYDKDF (reference sequence). The CDR3 DNA reads TGTGCCACCAGCAGAGATAGTAGGGGAAGGAACACCATATATTTT. This sequence encodes CATSRDSRGRNTIYF.

The J gene is TRBJ2-2, the V gene TRBV7-6; 7 positions match TRBD1. This CDR3 has 16 residues. CDR1 and CDR2 (germline): SGHVS, FNYEAQ. Losses at the gene ends were 5 bases for V and 6 bases for J; bases not matched to a gene: 12. This chain's CDR3 is CASSRGRQGTAGELFF. For the CDR3, the DNA is TGTGCCAGCAGCCGAGGACGACAGGGAACGGCCGGGGAGCTGTTTTTT. The full variable domain, its missing parts supplied by reference TRBV7-6 and TRBJ2-2, is GAGVSQSPRYKVTKRGQDVALRCDPISGHVSLYWYRQALGQGPEFLTYFNYEAQQDKSGLPNDRFSAERPEGSISTLTIQRTEQRDSAMYRCASSRGRQGTAGELFFGEGSRLTVL.